The 21 T cell receptor beta chains reported below all come from one sample, sequenced in a study of T cell responses to AZD1222 COVID-19 vaccine. This table comes from immunoSEQ multiplex PCR, and its TCRdb copy is limited to in-frame clones, with some not included. Here the sample spans about 120,000 clones, 92% being singletons. Sequencing used peripheral blood, obtained 28 days after the second AZD1222 dose. The receptor set was obtained from an adult who received the AZD1222 COVID-19 vaccine.

The chain uses TRBV19 and TRBJ2-1; 11 bases are shared with TRBD2. Germline trimming cut 5 bases from V and 5 bases from J; bases unmatched to any gene: 8. Germline V gene sequence: CDR1 LNHDA, CDR2 SQIVND (reference sequence). The CDR3 spans 16 residues. CDR3 nucleotide sequence: TGTGCCAGTAGTCTTCGACTAGCGGGAAAAGACAATGAGCAGTTCTTC. Translation: CASSLRLAGKDNEQFF.

V and J are TRBV24-1 and TRBJ1-2; maybe TRBD1 (5 bases). Germline CDR1 is KGHDR and CDR2 is SFDVKD. The CDR3 totals 19 residues. V was pared by 4 bases and J by 7 bases, with 30 bases between. The CDR3: CATSDPSYSDRRDPSGYTF. Here the CDR3 DNA reads TGTGCCACCAGTGACCCCTCATACTCAGACAGAAGGGATCCTTCTGGCTACACCTTC.

The rearrangement joins TRBV7-2 to TRBJ2-3; the D is unclear. V lost 1 base to trimming and J lost 2 bases, with 7 bases between them. CDR1 is SGHTA, CDR2 FQGNSA, per germline. The CDR3 is 14 residues long. DNA of the CDR3: TGTGCCAGCAGCTTAGATGGACCCACAGATACGCAGTATTTT. This translates into CASSLDGPTDTQYF.

The V call is TRBV7-9, the J call TRBJ1-3, with D perhaps matching TRBD1 (6 bases). The V and J ends lost 0 bases and 4 bases respectively, with 10 bases between them. Germline CDR1 and CDR2: SEHNR and FQNEAQ (reference sequence). The CDR3 contains 15 residues. The CDR3 spells CASSLAAGEGNTIYF. The CDR3 region has the DNA TGTGCCAGCAGCTTAGCCGCAGGGGAGGGAAACACCATATATTTT.

This chain uses TRBV28 with TRBJ1-5, with 7 positions matching TRBD1. CDR1 MDHEN and CDR2 SYDVKM come from the germline V gene. CDR3 length equals 15 residues. V gave up 3 bases and J gave up 4 bases; unmatched junction bases: 6. The CDR3 DNA sequence: TGTGCCAGCAGTTTGTCCCAGGGACAGAATCAGCCCCAGCATTTT. This sequence encodes CASSLSQGQNQPQHF.

CDR3 residues: CASSLSRTRQETQYF. DNA of the CDR3: TGTGCCAGCAGTCTATCACGGACTAGACAAGAGACCCAGTACTTC. The chain has TRBV28 and TRBJ2-5, with TRBD2 matching over 7 bases. V lost 5 bases, J lost 2 bases, and 8 bases stayed unmatched. CDR3 size: 15 residues. Germline V gene lookup returns CDR1 MDHEN and CDR2 SYDVKM.

The chain uses TRBV7-2 and TRBJ2-2, with D perhaps TRBD2 (5 bases). The germline V gene has CDR1 SGHTA and CDR2 FQGNSA. CDR3 length equals 12 residues. V lost 5 bases and J lost 6, with 7 bases in between. CDR3 DNA: TGTGCCAGCAGCCTCGGGGCCGGGGAGCTGTTTTTT. Translating gives CASSLGAGELFF.

Only one count was recorded for this clone. The chain uses TRBV4-1 and TRBJ2-7; 11 positions match TRBD1. CDR1 is MGHRA, CDR2 YSYEKL, per germline. Trimming at V came to 1 base and at J to 6 bases, leaving 5 bases not matched to a gene. CDR3 length: 15 amino acids. CDR3 residues: CASSQGPGQGGEQYF. The CDR3 bases are TGCGCCAGCAGCCAAGGACCGGGACAGGGGGGCGAGCAGTACTTC.

This clone was found many times. The chain couples TRBV28 to TRBJ2-7; D is ambiguous. Trimming stripped 4 bases from V and 2 bases from J, with 12 bases between. The germline gives CDR1 MDHEN, CDR2 SYDVKM. The CDR3 has 14 residues. For the CDR3, the DNA is TGTGCCAGCAGTTCCCCGGACGGGCCCTACGAGCAGTACTTC. Amino acid sequence: CASSSPDGPYEQYF.

The chain recombines TRBV20-1 with TRBJ2-7; D tentatively reads TRBD1 or TRBD2 (5 bases each). The CDR3 extends over 11 amino acids. Germline V CDR1 and CDR2: DFQATT, SNEGSKA (reference sequence). V was clipped by 3 bases and J by 6 bases, with 9 bases between them. The CDR3 sequence is CSASLGGEQYF. CDR3 nucleotides: TGCAGTGCTAGTCTTGGGGGCGAGCAGTACTTC.

J is TRBJ1-1 and V is TRBV5-1; possibly TRBD1 for D (5 bases). Germline loops: CDR1 SGHRS, CDR2 YFSETQ. The V end was cut by 1 base, the J end by 4 bases, with 11 bases between. This CDR3 contains 14 residues. For the CDR3, the DNA is TGCGCCAGCAGCTTGTCCTCAGGGTCCACTGAAGCTTTCTTT. Encoded protein: CASSLSSGSTEAFF.

The chain couples TRBV25-1 to TRBJ1-6; maybe TRBD1 (5 bases). Trimming left V 0 bases short and J 6 bases short, with 6 bases between. CDR3 length equals 14 residues. CDR1 is MGHDK and CDR2 is SYGVNS in the germline V gene. The DNA for the CDR3 is TGTGCCAGCAGTGAATACAGGGTTAATTCACCCCTCCACTTT. Residues: CASSEYRVNSPLHF.

This clone has just one count. The rearrangement joins TRBV2 to TRBJ1-5; D is ambiguous. Trimming took off 1 base at V and 2 bases at J, with 9 bases between the two ends. The CDR3 is 15 amino acids. Germline loops: CDR1 SNHLY, CDR2 FYNNEI. The CDR3 nucleotides are TGTGCCAGCAGTGAAGGTCGTGAGGGCAATCAGCCCCAGCATTTT. Protein sequence: CASSEGREGNQPQHF.

V usage is TRBV10-3 and J usage is TRBJ1-1, with D possibly matching TRBD1 (5 bases). In germline, CDR1 is ENHRY, CDR2 SYGVKD. This CDR3 region has 13 residues. The V and J ends lost 6 bases and 3 bases respectively, with 11 bases between them. The CDR3 region is CAIRRGLDTEAFF. In DNA form, the CDR3 reads TGTGCCATCAGACGGGGGTTGGACACTGAAGCTTTCTTT.

This clone came up once. The rearrangement uses TRBV6-2 or TRBV6-3 and TRBJ1-1, with D tentatively TRBD1 (5 bases). The CDR3 sequence is 15 residues long. Between the trimmed V and J ends, which lost 5 bases and 1 base, there was a span of 14 bases. In germline, CDR1 is MNHEY, CDR2 SVGEGT. The DNA of the CDR3 is TGTGCCAGCAGTCGCCCGGGGCGGGGGAACACTGAAGCTTTCTTT. Translating gives CASSRPGRGNTEAFF.

This clone was recorded only once. The V gene is TRBV28, the J gene TRBJ2-7, with TRBD2 identical over 10 bases. Trimming removed 5 bases from V and 3 bases from J; junction bases left unmatched: 7. This CDR3 region has 15 residues. Germline-derived CDR1 and CDR2 are MDHEN and SYDVKM. This CDR3 reads CASSQRGGPLYEQYF. The CDR3 coding sequence is TGTGCCAGCAGTCAGCGGGGGGGCCCCCTCTACGAGCAGTACTTC.

The chain uses TRBV18 and TRBJ2-7; the D is unclear. Germline assignment: CDR1 KGHSH and CDR2 LQKENI. There are 12 residues in the CDR3. Trimming shortened V by 5 bases and J by 2 bases, and 7 bases separated the two germline ends. The CDR3 sequence: CASSTTPYEQYF. DNA for the CDR3: TGTGCCAGCTCAACGACCCCCTACGAGCAGTACTTC.

The V gene is TRBV24-1, the J gene TRBJ1-2; D is possibly TRBD1 (6 bases). The V end was cut by 12 bases, the J end by 5 bases, with 15 bases between. The germline V gene encodes CDR1 KGHDR and CDR2 SFDVKD. The CDR3 covers 12 residues. Written as DNA, the CDR3 is TGTGCCCCGCGGGGGGCGCGTTATGGCTACACCTTC. This gives the protein CAPRGARYGYTF.

This clone was observed a few times. The chain is built from TRBV5-1 and TRBJ1-4, with a weak D call TRBD1 (5 bases). V dropped 5 bases and J dropped 0 bases, with 8 bases sitting between them. Germline assignment: CDR1 SGHRS and CDR2 YFSETQ. The CDR3 sequence is 14 residues long. The CDR3 here is CASREQATNEKLFF. In DNA form, the CDR3 reads TGCGCCAGCAGGGAACAGGCAACTAATGAAAAACTGTTTTTT.

This clone has a handful of counts. CDR3 sequence reads: CSASVGSYEQYF. The CDR3 region has the DNA TGCAGTGCTAGTGTCGGGTCCTACGAGCAGTACTTC. The chain couples TRBV20-1 to TRBJ2-7; D remains ambiguous. V lost 3 bases and J 1 base, leaving 7 bases between the germline ends. CDR1 and CDR2 (germline): DFQATT, SNEGSKA (reference sequence). The CDR3 is made up of 12 amino acids.

The chain has TRBV5-4 and TRBJ2-1; D is unresolved. This CDR3 is built from 16 residues. Trimming left V 4 bases short and J 0 bases short, with 14 bases between. Per germline, CDR1 SGHNT and CDR2 YYREEE (reference sequence). CDR3 nucleotide sequence: TGTGCCAGCAGCGATTCCCTCTTGAGCTCCTACAATGAGCAGTTCTTC. Its translation: CASSDSLLSSYNEQFF.